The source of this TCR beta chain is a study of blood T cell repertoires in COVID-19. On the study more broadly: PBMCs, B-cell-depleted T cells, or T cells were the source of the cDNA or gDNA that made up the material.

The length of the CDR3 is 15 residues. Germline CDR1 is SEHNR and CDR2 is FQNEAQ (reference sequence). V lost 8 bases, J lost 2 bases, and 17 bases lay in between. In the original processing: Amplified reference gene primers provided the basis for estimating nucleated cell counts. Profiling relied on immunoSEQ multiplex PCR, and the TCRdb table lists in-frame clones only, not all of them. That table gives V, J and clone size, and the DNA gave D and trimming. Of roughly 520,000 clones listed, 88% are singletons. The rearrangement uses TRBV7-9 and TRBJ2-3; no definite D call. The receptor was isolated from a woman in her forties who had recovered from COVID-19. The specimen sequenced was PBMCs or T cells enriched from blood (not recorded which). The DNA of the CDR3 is TGTGCCAGCGGCACTGGGCAGTCTGTCACAGATACGCAGTATTTT. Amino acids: CASGTGQSVTDTQYF.